The source of this TCR beta chain is a study of blood T cells in healthy people across ages. The CDR3 contains 12 residues. Germline CDR1 and CDR2: SGHDN and FVKESK. With 1 base removed from V and 7 bases from J, the gap between germline ends came to 6 bases. There are many counts of this clonotype. Antigen unknown. The study's findings and limits: Observed TCR beta diversity showed a strong correlation with the percentage of naive T cells as measured by flow cytometry. The diversity estimates, figures obtained from one million T cells, were considered underestimates. Higher diversity and more naive CD4+ cells were features of long-lived donors, compared to aged donors.

Each donor supplied approximately 10 milliliters of peripheral blood. Primers used in a second PCR of roughly 6 to 12 cycles were a sample-barcoded 5' primer and a J-beta primer mix. One entry per CDR3 protein results from TCRdb running MiXCR on the 5' RACE reads. The sample holds just over 800,000 distinct CDR3 sequences, approximately 67% seen once. The chain employs TRBV14 and TRBJ2-3; D gene unclear. The TCR comes from a man aged 30-40 years in good health. Sequenced: blood. CDR3 loop: CASSQVRNTQYF. The CDR3 DNA is TGTGCCAGCAGCCAAGTACGAAATACGCAGTATTTT.